This entry lists 17 T cell receptor beta chains sequenced from one sample in a study of T cell repertoires in cytomegalovirus infection. From the reads, TCRdb called clonotypes with MiXCR, one entry per CDR3 protein. The sample yields roughly 180,000 distinct CDR3 sequences, approximately 18% seen once. Sequencing was performed on CD8+ T cells from PBMCs. All receptors come from a human donor in good health (CMV status not recorded). Some clones in this sample may be carry-over from other donors' samples.

This chain joins TRBV6-2 or TRBV6-3 and TRBJ2-2, with 9 bases fitting TRBD1. The CDR3 loop spans 16 amino acids. The germline CDR1 and CDR2 sequences are MNHEY and SVGEGT. V lost 2 bases, J lost 7 bases, and 8 bases stayed unmatched. CDR3 DNA sequence: TGTGCCAGCAGTTACCTGGGACAGGGAATTTACGGGGAGCTGTTTTTT. It encodes CASSYLGQGIYGELFF.

This chain uses TRBV28 with TRBJ1-2; D is unclear. The V end lost 2 bases, the J end lost 4 bases, and 11 bases lay between the germline ends. CDR3 length equals 14 residues. Germline V gene lookup returns CDR1 MDHEN and CDR2 SYDVKM. CDR3: CASSLESGTYGYTF. The CDR3 DNA reads as TGTGCCAGCAGTTTAGAGTCGGGCACCTATGGCTACACCTTC.

J is TRBJ1-5 and V is TRBV7-8; D is undetermined. The CDR3 sequence is 14 residues long. The V end lost 5 bases, the J end lost 3 bases, and 11 bases lay between the germline ends. Germline V gene data show CDR1 as SGHVS and CDR2 as FQNEAQ. CDR3 sequence reads: CASSPSPTNQPQHF. The CDR3 DNA sequence: TGTGCCAGCAGCCCGTCCCCTACCAATCAGCCCCAGCATTTT.

This chain connects TRBV20-1 to TRBJ2-7; 7 positions agree with TRBD2. This CDR3 comprises 14 residues. CDR1 is DFQATT and CDR2 is SNEGSKA in the germline V gene (reference sequence). V was clipped by 3 bases and J by 2 bases; unmatched bases: 7. The CDR3 bases are TGCAGTGCTAGTCAAAACCTAGCGGCCTACGAGCAGTACTTC. Protein: CSASQNLAAYEQYF.

The chain is built from TRBV6-2 or TRBV6-3 and TRBJ1-1, with D tentatively TRBD1 (5 bases). Germline V gene lookup returns CDR1 MNHEY and CDR2 SVGEGT. The CDR3 consists of 13 residues. V lost 2 bases and J lost 7, with 11 bases in between. CDR3 residues: CASSYQRDLEAFF. The CDR3 nucleotides read TGTGCCAGCAGTTACCAACGGGACCTTGAAGCTTTCTTT.

This clonotype was observed a few times. The genes are TRBV7-2 and TRBJ1-2; 8 bases align to TRBD1. Germline V gene sequence: CDR1 SGHTA, CDR2 FQGNSA. J lost 3 bases, V lost 5 bases, and 11 bases had no gene match. CDR3 length: 16 residues. CDR3 residues: CASSKTGVRTDYGYTF. The CDR3 DNA reads as TGTGCCAGCAGCAAGACAGGGGTACGGACCGACTATGGCTACACCTTC.

The genes are TRBV7-2 and TRBJ1-3; D unclear. V was shortened by 5 bases and J by 5 bases, with 4 bases between the two germline ends. The germline gives CDR1 SGHTA, CDR2 FQGNSA. This CDR3 comprises 11 residues. The CDR3 nucleotides are TGTGCCAGCAGCCCTCGAAACACCATATATTTT. It yields the protein CASSPRNTIYF. The full variable domain, its missing parts supplied by reference TRBV7-2 and TRBJ1-3, is GAGVSQSPSNKVTEKGKDVELRCDPISGHTALYWYRQSLGQGLEFLIYFQGNSAPDKSGLPSDRFSAERTGGSVSTLTIQRTQQEDSAVYLCASSPRNTIYFGEGSWLTVV.

This clonotype has only a few counts. The gene calls are TRBV7-9 and TRBJ2-5; D is unclear. There are 15 residues in the CDR3. Germline CDR1 reads SEHNR; CDR2 reads FQNEAQ (reference sequence). Trimming pared 2 bases from V and 9 bases from J, leaving 19 bases between. The CDR3 nucleotides are TGTGCCAGCAGCTTAAATTCCGGCAGAAAACTGGCCCAGTACTTC. Its translation is CASSLNSGRKLAQYF.

This clonotype was counted between two and nine times. J is TRBJ1-1 and V is TRBV12-3 or TRBV12-4; no clear D gene. The CDR3 length is 15 residues. V lost 5 bases to trimming and J lost 1 base, with 14 bases between them. Here the CDR3 DNA reads TGTGCCAGCAGTCCCCACCGTGAAACGAACACTGAAGCTTTCTTT. This codes for CASSPHRETNTEAFF.

This rearrangement joins TRBV20-1 to TRBJ1-1, with D possibly TRBD1 on 6 matching bases. Looked up from germline, CDR1 is DFQATT and CDR2 is SNEGSKA (reference sequence). V was pared by 3 bases and J by 7 bases, with 12 bases between. The CDR3 runs to 12 residues. Written as DNA, the CDR3 is TGCAGTGCTAGTTTCCGGGACATTGAAGCTTTCTTT. Translated, it gives CSASFRDIEAFF.

This clonotype occurred a few times. The chain is built from TRBV7-9 and TRBJ2-1; 10 nucleotides agree with TRBD2. Germline V lookup: CDR1 SEHNR, CDR2 FQNEAQ (reference sequence). This CDR3 is built from 15 residues. Germline trimming cut 2 bases from V and 5 bases from J; bases unmatched to any gene: 3. The CDR3 bases are TGTGCCAGCAGCTTAAGCGGACTAGCGGACAATGAGCAGTTCTTC. It is translated as CASSLSGLADNEQFF. Supplemented by reference TRBV7-9 and TRBJ2-1, the full variable domain reads DTGVSQNPRHKITKRGQNVTFRCDPISEHNRLYWYRQTLGQGPEFLTYFQNEAQLEKSRLLSDRFSAERPKGSFSTLEIQRTEQGDSAMYLCASSLSGLADNEQFFGPGTRLTVL.

The J gene is TRBJ1-6, the V gene TRBV4-3; possible D gene TRBD1, 5 bases. Germline CDR1 and CDR2: LGHNA and YSLEER. The CDR3 length is 17 residues. The ends were cut back, 3 bases at V and 5 bases at J, with 17 bases in the middle. CDR3 DNA: TGCGCCAGCAGCCAGGAGGCTTTGGGGCCCGATAATTCACCCCTCCACTTT. Translating it yields CASSQEALGPDNSPLHF.

There are a few counts of this clonotype. The rearrangement joins TRBV6-2 or TRBV6-3 to TRBJ1-5; D may be TRBD1 (5 bases). Trimming stripped 0 bases from V and 3 bases from J, with 9 bases between. The CDR3 is made up of 15 amino acids. Germline CDR1 and CDR2: MNHEY and SVGEGT. CDR3 sequence (DNA): TGTGCCAGCAGTTACTCGGGGGTGGCCAATCAGCCCCAGCATTTT. This translates into CASSYSGVANQPQHF.

The CDR3 DNA reads TGCGCCAGCAGCCAAGACCGGCTAGCGGGCACCGGGGAGCTGTTTTTT. Protein sequence: CASSQDRLAGTGELFF. The rearrangement joins TRBV4-3 to TRBJ2-2; TRBD2 agrees at 8 bases. This CDR3 is 16 amino acids long. Germline CDR1 is LGHNA and CDR2 is YSLEER. The J segment lost 4 bases and the V segment lost 0 bases, leaving 4 bases of the junction unmatched.

The chain recombines TRBV7-2 with TRBJ1-6; 7 positions match TRBD1. This CDR3 has 20 amino acids. Germline CDR1 and CDR2: SGHTA and FQGNSA. The V and J ends lost 5 bases and 0 bases, in that order; junction bases with no gene match: 16. CDR3 nucleotide sequence: TGTGCCAGCAGCGAACCCCGGGACAGCCTTACAAGCTCCTATAATTCACCCCTCCACTTT. Translating gives CASSEPRDSLTSSYNSPLHF.

In its sample, this clonotype was seen a few times. J is TRBJ1-5 and V is TRBV7-2; TRBD1 matches at 8 bases. CDR3 length: 15 residues. V dropped 3 bases and J dropped 5; count of bases not matched to a gene: 6. The V gene's germline CDR1 is SGHTA and CDR2 FQGNSA. CDR3 loop: CASSFFGQGHQPQHF. The DNA for the CDR3 is TGTGCCAGCAGCTTCTTTGGACAGGGTCATCAGCCCCAGCATTTT.

Ten or more counts support this clonotype. The gene calls are TRBV6-2 or TRBV6-3 and TRBJ2-2, with D unresolved. The CDR3 covers 16 residues. The V end lost 5 bases, the J end lost 0 bases, and 13 bases lay between the germline ends. Germline values: CDR1 MNHEY, CDR2 SVGEGT. This CDR3 is CASSPLRETNTGELFF. The CDR3 region has the DNA TGTGCCAGCAGTCCCCTCAGAGAGACGAACACCGGGGAGCTGTTTTTT.